These 2 T cell receptor beta chains share one sample of origin, sequenced in a study of cytomegalovirus exposure and HLA in healthy donors. The PCR used 60 Vbeta and 13 Jbeta primers. Libraries were prepared by immunoSEQ multiplex PCR; TCRdb keeps only in-frame clonotypes and omits some of them. The repertoire has about 180,000 clones, about 77% of them found once; the top ten carry 2% to 2.5%. The sample comprised PBMCs. The receptor set was obtained from a man aged 55-75 years in good health and CMV-seronegative.

This chain connects TRBV7-6 to TRBJ1-1; 7 nucleotides agree with TRBD1. The germline CDR1 and CDR2 sequences are SGHVS and FNYEAQ. This CDR3 is 15 amino acids long. V was pared by 2 bases and J by 8 bases, with 11 bases of the junction left unmatched. The CDR3 reads CASSLPWDRKGEAFF. In nucleotides, the CDR3 is TGTGCCAGCAGCTTACCTTGGGACAGAAAGGGGGAAGCTTTCTTT.

V usage is TRBV5-6 and J usage is TRBJ1-5, with no clear D. Germline CDR1 reads SGHDT; CDR2 reads YYEEEE. CDR3 size: 15 residues. Deletions cut 4 bases from V and 7 bases from J, with 18 bases between. CDR3 in amino acids: CASSPGRTHTQPQHF. The CDR3 nucleotides read TGTGCCAGCAGCCCCGGGAGGACGCACACCCAGCCCCAGCATTTT.